This T cell receptor beta chain emerged from a study of graft-versus-host responses after intestinal transplantation. Findings and limits, study-wide: Subjects displaying graft-donor T cell macrochimerism possessed elevated graft-versus-host to host-versus-graft clonal ratios inside allografts. With peak circulating GvH clone levels came an association with early post-transplant HvG declines. Recipient-marrow GvH clones were detected, some having first appeared in ileum or blood.

With V trimmed by 7 bases and J by 13 bases, 5 bases remained unmatched. The CDR3 is 10 residues long. CDR1 and CDR2 (germline): SQVTM, ANQGSEA. Generated by immunoSEQ multiplex PCR, the TCRdb table keeps only in-frame clones and is missing some. The sample records fewer than 50,000 clones, roughly 90% being singletons. Only one count was recorded for this clone. No antigen is known for it. This chain joins TRBV29-1 and TRBJ2-1; TRBD1 aligns across 9 bases. The receptor was isolated from a human patient who received an intestinal transplant, so some T cells may come from the graft donor. The sample was PBMCs, taken 524 days after transplant. The CDR3 coding sequence is TGCAGCGCTGGGGACAGGGATCAGTTCTTC. This sequence encodes CSAGDRDQFF.